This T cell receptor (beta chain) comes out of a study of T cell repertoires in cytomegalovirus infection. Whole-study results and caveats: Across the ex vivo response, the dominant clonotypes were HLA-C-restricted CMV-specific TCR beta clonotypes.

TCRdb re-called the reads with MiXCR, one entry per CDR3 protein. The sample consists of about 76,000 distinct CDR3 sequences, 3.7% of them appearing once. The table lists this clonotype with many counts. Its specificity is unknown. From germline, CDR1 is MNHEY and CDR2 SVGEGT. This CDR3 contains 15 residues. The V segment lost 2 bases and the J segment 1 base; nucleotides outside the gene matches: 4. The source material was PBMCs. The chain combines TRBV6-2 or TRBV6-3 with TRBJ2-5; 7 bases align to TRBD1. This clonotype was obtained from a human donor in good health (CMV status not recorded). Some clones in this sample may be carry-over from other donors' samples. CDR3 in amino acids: CASSYPRQGQETQYF. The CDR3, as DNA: TGTGCCAGCAGTTACCCCAGACAGGGCCAAGAGACCCAGTACTTC.